This TCR beta chain was sequenced during a study of radiation and T cells in renal cell carcinoma. Broader study findings: In blood, top tumor clones expanded by 2 weeks, shrinking by 4.

A word on this clone: What it binds is unknown.

CDR1 is SQVTM and CDR2 is ANQGSEA in the germline V gene. The CDR3 loop spans 14 amino acids. Assay used: immunoSEQ multiplex PCR; TCRdb lists only in-frame clones, some missing. This table has approximately 90,000 clones, around four fifths appearing once. Time point defined: blood 4 weeks post-SBRT, at nephrectomy. Treatment noted: 15 Gy SBRT to primary tumor, nephrectomy 4 weeks later. Nephrectomy followed 15 Gy stereotactic body radiation by 4 weeks. Radiation-treated patients gave blood at baseline, week 2 and week 4. Clear cell pathology was present in this patient's renal cell carcinoma. The V and J genes are TRBV29-1 and TRBJ2-5; a weak D match, TRBD2 (5 bases). The better agreement between TRBJ2-7 and the DNA end casts doubt on the J call. This specimen was blood, taken from a patient whose treatment included radiotherapy and nephrectomy. The clonotype was recovered from a man aged 50-60 years with renal cell carcinoma. CDR3 sequence (DNA): TGCAGCGTGGCCGCGGGCCTCGCCTCCTACGAGCAGTACTTC. This gives the protein CSVAAGLASYEQYF.